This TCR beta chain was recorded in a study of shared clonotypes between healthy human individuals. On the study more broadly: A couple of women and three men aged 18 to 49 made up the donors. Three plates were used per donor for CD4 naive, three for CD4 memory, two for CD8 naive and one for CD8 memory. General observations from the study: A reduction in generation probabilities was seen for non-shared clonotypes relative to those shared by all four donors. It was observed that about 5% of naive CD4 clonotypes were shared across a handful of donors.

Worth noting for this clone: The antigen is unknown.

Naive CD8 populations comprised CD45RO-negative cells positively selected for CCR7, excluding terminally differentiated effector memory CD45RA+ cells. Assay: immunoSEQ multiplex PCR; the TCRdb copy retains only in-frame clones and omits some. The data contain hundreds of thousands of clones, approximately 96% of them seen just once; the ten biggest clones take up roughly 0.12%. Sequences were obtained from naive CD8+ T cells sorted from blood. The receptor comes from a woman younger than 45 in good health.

CDR3 nucleotide sequence: TGTGCCAGCAGCGCGACAGGGTCCGATACGCAGTATTTT. Amino acids: CASSATGSDTQYF. The chain is built from TRBV28 and TRBJ2-3; 7 nucleotides match TRBD1. The germline gives CDR1 MDHEN, CDR2 SYDVKM. This CDR3 is built from 13 residues. V shed 6 bases, J shed 6 bases, and the junction held 6 bases outside the gene matches.